The T cell receptor (beta chain) under discussion was sequenced for a study of blood T cell repertoires in COVID-19. V lost 5 bases and J lost 2; bases outside the gene matches: 7. CDR3 length equals 16 residues. Per the germline V gene, CDR1 is MNHEY and CDR2 is SMNVEV (reference sequence). Assay: immunoSEQ multiplex PCR; the TCRdb copy retains only in-frame clones and omits some. The sample contains fewer than 150,000 clones, around 88% of which appear only once. This clonotype originated in a human donor in a cohort sampled during active COVID-19. This chain links TRBV27 with TRBJ2-7, with 12 bases aligning to TRBD1. The sequencing input was peripheral blood. The CDR3 here is CASSPTGTGGPYEQYF. For the CDR3, the DNA is TGTGCCAGCAGTCCCACCGGGACAGGGGGCCCCTACGAGCAGTACTTC.